Sequencing of this T cell receptor (beta chain) was carried out in a study of identical twins. Comments on this clonotype: What it binds is not known.

TCRdb re-called the 5' RACE reads through MiXCR, storing one row per CDR3 protein. The sample records under 900,000 distinct CDR3 sequences, 9% to 15% being singletons. Regarding the study as a whole: The more abundant beta clonotypes in cord blood had fewer insertions, and memory repertoires did not show this. With monozygotic twins, out-of-frame TCR alpha sharing exceeded what models estimated. Cross-sectional statistical analysis was relied on for the conclusions, without the same donors being followed.

Each donor (without exception) was a healthy Caucasian. Germline-derived CDR1 and CDR2 are MNHEY and SMNVEV (reference sequence). The CDR3 has 16 amino acids. V dropped 5 bases and J dropped 0 bases, with 14 bases sitting between them. This sample was also put to use in a study of yellow fever vaccine responses in identical twins.

This clonotype originated in a young woman in good health. This chain links TRBV27 with TRBJ2-1; the D is unclear. Sequencing input: PBMCs. CDR3 nucleotides: TGTGCCAGCAGTCCCCGTAAGGACGGCTCCTACAATGAGCAGTTCTTC. This gives the protein CASSPRKDGSYNEQFF.